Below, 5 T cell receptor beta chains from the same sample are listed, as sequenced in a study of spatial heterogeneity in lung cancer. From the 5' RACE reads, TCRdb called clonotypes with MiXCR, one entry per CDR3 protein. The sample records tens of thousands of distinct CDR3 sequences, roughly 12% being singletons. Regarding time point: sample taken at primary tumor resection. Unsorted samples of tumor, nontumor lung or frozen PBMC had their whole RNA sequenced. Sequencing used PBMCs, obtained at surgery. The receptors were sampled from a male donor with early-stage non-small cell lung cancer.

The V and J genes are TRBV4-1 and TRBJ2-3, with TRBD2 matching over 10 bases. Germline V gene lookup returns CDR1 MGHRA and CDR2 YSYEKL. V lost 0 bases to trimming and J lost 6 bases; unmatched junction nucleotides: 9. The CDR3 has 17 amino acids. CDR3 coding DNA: TGCGCCAGCAGCCAAGATGGGAGCGGGGGGGCCTGGGATACGCAGTATTTT. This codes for CASSQDGSGGAWDTQYF.

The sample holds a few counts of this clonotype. CDR3 sequence: CASSQDVTGIGYTF. CDR3 bases: TGTGCCAGCAGCCAAGATGTGACAGGGATTGGCTACACCTTC. The chain couples TRBV4-2 to TRBJ1-2; TRBD1 aligns across 7 bases. V trimming: 0 bases; J trimming: 7 bases; junction bases outside the gene matches: 5. Germline V gene sequence: CDR1 LGHNA, CDR2 YNFKEQ. The CDR3 is made up of 14 amino acids.

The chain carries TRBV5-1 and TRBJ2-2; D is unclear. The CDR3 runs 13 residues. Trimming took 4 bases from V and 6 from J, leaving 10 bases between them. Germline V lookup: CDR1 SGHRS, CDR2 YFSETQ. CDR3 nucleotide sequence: TGCGCCAGCAGCCCCGGTTACGCCGGGGAGCTGTTTTTT. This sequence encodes CASSPGYAGELFF.

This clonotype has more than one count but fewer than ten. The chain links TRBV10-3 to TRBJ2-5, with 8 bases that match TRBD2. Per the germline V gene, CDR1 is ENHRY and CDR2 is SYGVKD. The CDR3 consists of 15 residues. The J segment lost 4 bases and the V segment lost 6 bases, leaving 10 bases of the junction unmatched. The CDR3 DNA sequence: TGTGCCATCAGCCCCGGGGGAGCGGGGGCAGAGACCCAGTACTTC. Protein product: CAISPGGAGAETQYF.

The CDR3 sequence is CASSLRGHQPQHF. The CDR3 bases are TGTGCCAGCAGCCTACGGGGACATCAGCCCCAGCATTTT. This chain uses TRBV2 with TRBJ1-5; D is possibly TRBD1 (5 bases). The CDR3 runs to 13 residues. Germline loops: CDR1 SNHLY, CDR2 FYNNEI. The V end lost 6 bases, the J end lost 5 bases, and 11 bases lay between the germline ends.